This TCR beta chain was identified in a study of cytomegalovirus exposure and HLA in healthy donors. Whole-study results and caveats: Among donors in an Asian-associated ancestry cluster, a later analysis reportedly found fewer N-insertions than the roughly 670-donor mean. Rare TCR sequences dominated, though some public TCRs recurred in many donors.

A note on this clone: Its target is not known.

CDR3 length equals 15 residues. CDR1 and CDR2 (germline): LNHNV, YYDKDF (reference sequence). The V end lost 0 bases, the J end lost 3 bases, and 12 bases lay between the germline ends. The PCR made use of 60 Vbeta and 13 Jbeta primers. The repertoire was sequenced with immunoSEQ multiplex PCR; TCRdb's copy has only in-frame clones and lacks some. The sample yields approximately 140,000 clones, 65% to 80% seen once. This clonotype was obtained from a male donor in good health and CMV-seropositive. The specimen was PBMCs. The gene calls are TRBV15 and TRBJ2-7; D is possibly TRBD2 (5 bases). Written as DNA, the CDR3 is TGTGCCACCAGCAGAGATCCCGGCCGGGGCTACGAGCAGTACTTC. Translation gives CATSRDPGRGYEQYF.